These 16 T cell receptor beta chains were sequenced from one sample in a study of beta chain features in type 1 diabetes. The investigators reverse transcribed all of the isolated RNA, so they sequenced expressed TCRB transcripts. Sequencing was performed with immunoSEQ multiplex PCR; in TCRdb, only in-frame clones are kept and a portion is missing. The sample lists around 350,000 clones; around 13% were seen once. The source material was naive CD4+ T cells from blood. These TCRs come from a man aged 18 to 35 in good health.

The chain employs TRBV18 and TRBJ2-5; 8 bases map to TRBD1. Germline CDR1 KGHSH, CDR2 LQKENI. V shed 4 bases and J 1 base; nucleotides not matched to a gene: 8. The CDR3 is 16 residues long. CDR3 region: CASSQRTGSVQETQYF. CDR3 coding DNA: TGTGCCAGCTCACAACGGACAGGGTCGGTCCAAGAGACCCAGTACTTC.

The V call is TRBV4-3, the J call TRBJ2-7; 8 positions agree with TRBD2. Judging by the DNA end, TRBJ2-1 fits better; the J call may be wrong. Germline lookup yields CDR1 LGHNA and CDR2 YSLEER. The CDR3 contains 18 residues. The CDR3 here is CASSQERMAGRAYNEQFF. The CDR3 DNA is TGCGCCAGCAGCCAAGAAAGGATGGCCGGGAGGGCTTACAATGAGCAGTTCTTC.

This clone was found a few times. This chain links TRBV28 with TRBJ2-7; 9 nucleotides match TRBD1. The germline gives CDR1 MDHEN, CDR2 SYDVKM. J lost 0 bases, V lost 3 bases, and 12 bases had no gene match. The CDR3 sequence is 18 residues long. This CDR3 is CASSFVGQGRGSSYEQYF. The CDR3 bases are TGTGCCAGCAGTTTCGTGGGACAGGGCCGTGGGAGCTCCTACGAGCAGTACTTC.

This clone turned up a few times. The rearrangement links TRBV30 to TRBJ1-5; the match to TRBD1 covers 8 bases. Germline V gives CDR1 GTSNPN, CDR2 SVGIG (reference sequence). The ends lost 6 bases at V and 5 bases at J; junction bases unmatched: 6. The CDR3 is 13 amino acids. In DNA, the CDR3 is TGTGCCTGCCGTGGGACAGGAGATCAGCCCCAGCATTTT. Translated: CACRGTGDQPQHF.

This clone appeared a few times. V is TRBV9 and J is TRBJ2-5; 7 nucleotides line up with TRBD1. The CDR3 is made up of 14 amino acids. V shed 3 bases, J shed 6 bases, and the junction held 8 bases outside the gene matches. Germline CDR1 reads SGDLS; CDR2 reads YYNGEE. The CDR3 DNA follows: TGTGCCAGCAGCGCCGGACAGGCAGTGAAGACCCAGTACTTC. Its translation: CASSAGQAVKTQYF.

This clone was seen a few times. The V and J genes are TRBV7-9 and TRBJ1-2; D is uncertain. Germline-derived CDR1 and CDR2 are SEHNR and FQNEAQ (reference sequence). The CDR3 has 14 residues. V was clipped by 0 bases and J by 2 bases, with 7 bases between them. The CDR3 here is CASSLAARNYGYTF. CDR3 sequence (DNA): TGTGCCAGCAGCTTAGCGGCCAGAAACTATGGCTACACCTTC.

The sample holds a few counts of this clone. The V call is TRBV28, the J call TRBJ2-7; possibly TRBD1 for D (6 bases). Trimming removed 10 bases at V and 6 bases at J, with 22 bases between. Germline V gene data show CDR1 as MDHEN and CDR2 as SYDVKM. There are 14 residues in the CDR3. CDR3 in amino acids: CATLVLGGSVEQYF. The DNA for the CDR3 is TGTGCCACCCTAGTTTTAGGGGGTTCCGTCGAGCAGTACTTC.

This chain uses TRBV28 with TRBJ2-7, with TRBD1 matching over 7 bases. V shed 3 bases, J shed 0 bases, and the junction held 5 bases outside the gene matches. Germline CDR1 reads MDHEN; CDR2 reads SYDVKM. The CDR3 runs 15 residues. The CDR3 sequence is CASSFTGQVSYEQYF. CDR3 coding DNA: TGTGCCAGCAGTTTTACCGGACAGGTCTCCTACGAGCAGTACTTC.

This clone showed up just a few times. The chain combines TRBV9 with TRBJ1-1, with a weak D call TRBD1 (6 bases). V was pared by 4 bases and J by 4 bases, with 14 bases between. The CDR3 totals 14 residues. Germline-derived CDR1 and CDR2 are SGDLS and YYNGEE. CDR3 coding DNA: TGTGCCAGCAGCCCCGGGACAATCGGCACTGAAGCTTTCTTT. Its protein product is CASSPGTIGTEAFF.

This clone was seen only a few times. The V call is TRBV5-1, the J call TRBJ2-1; D may be TRBD1 (7 bases). Trimming took off 0 bases at V and 3 bases at J, with 19 bases between the two ends. Per germline, CDR1 SGHRS and CDR2 YFSETQ. CDR3 length equals 18 residues. CDR3 protein: CASSLGTTGLGGYNEQFF. The CDR3 DNA sequence: TGCGCCAGCAGCTTGGGGACGACAGGGTTGGGGGGCTACAATGAGCAGTTCTTC.

The chain links TRBV7-9 to TRBJ1-2, with 8 bases matching TRBD1. The CDR3 is made up of 15 amino acids. The V segment lost 5 bases and the J segment 6 bases; nucleotides outside the gene matches: 11. The germline V gene has CDR1 SEHNR and CDR2 FQNEAQ (reference sequence). CDR3 coding DNA: TGTGCCAGCAGCCAAAGGCAGGGGGCGCCGGATGGCTACACCTTC. It yields the protein CASSQRQGAPDGYTF.

This clone was detected only once. V and J are TRBV28 and TRBJ2-1, with D tentatively TRBD1 (6 bases). The germline V gene has CDR1 MDHEN and CDR2 SYDVKM. V lost 7 bases, J lost 7 bases, and 20 bases lay in between. The CDR3 has 15 amino acids. The chain's CDR3 is CASKRQARFSNEQFF. In DNA, the CDR3 is TGTGCCAGCAAAAGACAGGCCCGTTTTTCGAATGAGCAGTTCTTC.

The chain is built from TRBV4-1 and TRBJ2-7; 10 bases are shared with TRBD1. V lost 5 bases and J lost 1; bases outside the gene matches: 5. Germline CDR1 is MGHRA and CDR2 is YSYEKL. This CDR3 is 15 amino acids long. The CDR3 here is CASSSRDRGSYEQYF. The CDR3, as DNA: TGCGCCAGCAGCTCCCGGGACAGGGGTTCCTACGAGCAGTACTTC.

This clone was seen only a few times. The chain joins TRBV7-9 to TRBJ1-2; D might be TRBD1 (5 bases). The V and J ends lost 5 bases and 0 bases respectively, with 10 bases between them. Germline CDR1 reads SEHNR; CDR2 reads FQNEAQ (reference sequence). CDR3 length: 14 residues. CDR3 sequence reads: CASSRDSTNYGYTF. The CDR3 DNA is TGTGCCAGCAGCAGAGACAGTACTAACTATGGCTACACCTTC.

This clone came up a few times. V and J are TRBV28 and TRBJ2-2, with D maybe TRBD1 (5 bases). Germline V gene sequence: CDR1 MDHEN, CDR2 SYDVKM. There are 17 residues in the CDR3. V was trimmed by 5 bases and J by 5 bases, leaving 21 bases between them. CDR3 protein: CASSPRYGQGDTGELFF. The CDR3 DNA is TGTGCCAGCAGTCCGAGATATGGTCAAGGGGATACCGGGGAGCTGTTTTTT.

The V gene is TRBV28, the J gene TRBJ2-7, with D perhaps matching TRBD2 (6 bases). The CDR3 contains 14 residues. Deletions cut 4 bases from V and 4 bases from J, with 14 bases between. The germline CDR1 and CDR2 sequences are MDHEN and SYDVKM. The CDR3 loop is CASSSGTLTYEQYF. CDR3 nucleotide sequence: TGTGCCAGCAGTTCAGGGACTCTTACGTACGAGCAGTACTTC.